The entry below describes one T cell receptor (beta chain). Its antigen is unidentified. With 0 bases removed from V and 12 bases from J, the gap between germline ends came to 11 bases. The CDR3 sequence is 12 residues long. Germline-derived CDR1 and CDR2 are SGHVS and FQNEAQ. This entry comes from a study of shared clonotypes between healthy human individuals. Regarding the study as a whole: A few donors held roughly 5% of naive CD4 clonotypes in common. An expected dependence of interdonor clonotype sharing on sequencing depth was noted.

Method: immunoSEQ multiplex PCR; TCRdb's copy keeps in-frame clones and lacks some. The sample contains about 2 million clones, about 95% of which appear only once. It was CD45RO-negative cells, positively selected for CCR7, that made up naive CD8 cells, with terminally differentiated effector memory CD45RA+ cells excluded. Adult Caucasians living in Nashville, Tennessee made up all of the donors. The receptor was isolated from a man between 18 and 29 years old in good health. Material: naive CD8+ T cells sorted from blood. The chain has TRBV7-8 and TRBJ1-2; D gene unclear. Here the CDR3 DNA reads TGTGCCAGCAGCTTAGCAAACAGCCCTGACACCTTC. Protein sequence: CASSLANSPDTF. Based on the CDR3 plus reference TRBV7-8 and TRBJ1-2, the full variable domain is GAGVSQSPRYKVAKRGQDVALRCDPISGHVSLFWYQQALGQGPEFLTYFQNEAQLDKSGLPSDRFFAERPEGSVSTLKIQRTQQEDSAVYLCASSLANSPDTFGSGTRLTVV.